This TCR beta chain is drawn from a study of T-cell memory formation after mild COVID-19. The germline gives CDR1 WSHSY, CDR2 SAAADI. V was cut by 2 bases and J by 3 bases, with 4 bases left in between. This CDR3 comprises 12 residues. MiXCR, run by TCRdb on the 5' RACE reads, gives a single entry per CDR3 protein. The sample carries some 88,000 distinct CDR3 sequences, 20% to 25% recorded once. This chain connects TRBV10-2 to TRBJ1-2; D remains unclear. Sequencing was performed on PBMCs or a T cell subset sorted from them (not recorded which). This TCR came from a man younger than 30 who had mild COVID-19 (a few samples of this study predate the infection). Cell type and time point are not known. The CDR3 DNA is TGCGCCAGCAGTGAGGGGTACTATGGCTACACCTTC. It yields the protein CASSEGYYGYTF.